The rows below give T cell receptor beta chains drawn from one sample of a study of T cell responses to AZD1222 COVID-19 vaccine. Some clones are missing from TCRdb's copy, which holds only in-frame ones; the method was immunoSEQ multiplex PCR. In the table there are about 68,000 clones, around 80% of which are singletons. The input for sequencing was peripheral blood, taken on day 0 of AZD1222 vaccination. The receptors originated from an adult in good health. Each CDR3 is given with its conserved first and last residue. A D gene is named only where the DNA matches it firmly. Expanded clones get a size class; other rows say once, few or many, or leave the size out.

J gene: TRBJ2-7
V gene: TRBV5-4
D gene: TRBD1
clone size: once
CDR3 protein: CASSFLSGGRNEQYF
CDR3 DNA: TGTGCCAGCAGCTTCCTTTCAGGGGGTCGCAACGAGCAGTACTTC

J gene: TRBJ2-1
V gene: TRBV14
D gene: .
clone size: .
CDR3 protein: CASSQFGIYNEQFF
CDR3 DNA: TGTGCCAGCAGCCAATTCGGGATATACAATGAGCAGTTCTTC

J gene: TRBJ1-5
V gene: TRBV10-3
D gene: .
clone size: few
CDR3 protein: CAISRDKYSNQPQHF
CDR3 DNA: TGTGCCATCAGTCGGGACAAGTATAGCAATCAGCCCCAGCATTTT

J gene: TRBJ1-5
V gene: TRBV4-1
D gene: TRBD1
clone size: .
CDR3 protein: CASSQPGQVSQPQHF
CDR3 DNA: TGCGCCAGCAGCCAACCGGGACAGGTCAGCCAGCCCCAGCATTTT

J gene: TRBJ1-3
V gene: TRBV5-5
D gene: .
clone size: few
CDR3 protein: CASSLWSSGNTIYF
CDR3 DNA: TGTGCCAGCAGCTTGTGGAGCTCTGGAAACACCATATATTTT

J gene: TRBJ1-3
V gene: TRBV5-1
D gene: .
clone size: .
CDR3 protein: CASSSRTASGNTIYF
CDR3 DNA: TGCGCCAGCAGCTCACGGACCGCATCGGGAAACACCATATATTTT

J gene: TRBJ1-6
V gene: TRBV6-2/TRBV6-3
D gene: .
clone size: .
CDR3 protein: CASSANHGNSPLHF
CDR3 DNA: TGTGCCAGCAGCGCCAACCATGGAAATTCACCCCTCCACTTT

J gene: TRBJ2-7
V gene: TRBV28
D gene: .
clone size: .
CDR3 protein: CASSFVPRGGQSYEQYF
CDR3 DNA: TGTGCCAGCAGTTTCGTCCCCCGTGGGGGGCAGTCCTACGAGCAGTACTTC

J gene: TRBJ1-1
V gene: TRBV7-9
D gene: .
clone size: few
CDR3 protein: CASSLSHGEAFF
CDR3 DNA: TGTGCCAGCAGCTTATCCCACGGTGAAGCTTTCTTT

J gene: TRBJ2-1
V gene: TRBV5-6
D gene: TRBD1
clone size: .
CDR3 protein: CASSKGQGAIYEQFF
CDR3 DNA: TGTGCCAGCAGCAAGGGACAGGGGGCTATCTATGAGCAGTTCTTC

J gene: TRBJ1-6
V gene: TRBV2
D gene: .
clone size: .
CDR3 protein: CATVDNRSYNSPLHF
CDR3 DNA: TGTGCCACCGTGGACAACCGCTCCTATAATTCACCCCTCCACTTT

J gene: TRBJ2-7
V gene: TRBV28
D gene: .
clone size: .
CDR3 protein: CASSDIYEQYF
CDR3 DNA: TGTGCCAGCAGTGACATCTACGAGCAGTACTTC

J gene: TRBJ2-6
V gene: TRBV9
D gene: .
clone size: .
CDR3 protein: CASSAPPGKVLSSGANVLTF
CDR3 DNA: TGTGCCAGCAGCGCCCCCCCGGGGAAAGTCTTATCCTCTGGGGCCAACGTCCTGACTTTC

J gene: TRBJ1-1
V gene: TRBV2
D gene: .
clone size: once
CDR3 protein: CASSVFLQAAGAFF
CDR3 DNA: TGTGCCAGCAGTGTTTTCCTTCAGGCCGCTGGAGCTTTCTTT

J gene: TRBJ1-1
V gene: TRBV10-3
D gene: .
clone size: .
CDR3 protein: CAISEGSPRAEAFF
CDR3 DNA: TGTGCCATCAGTGAGGGGTCACCGAGGGCTGAAGCTTTCTTT

J gene: TRBJ1-2
V gene: TRBV3-1/TRBV3-2
D gene: TRBD1
clone size: few
CDR3 protein: CASSQEGQGLYGYTF
CDR3 DNA: TGTGCCAGCAGCCAAGAAGGACAGGGGCTCTATGGCTACACCTTC

J gene: TRBJ2-7
V gene: TRBV9
D gene: .
clone size: .
CDR3 protein: CASSKSPRTSDEVQYF
CDR3 DNA: TGTGCCAGCAGCAAGAGTCCTAGAACTTCGGATGAAGTTCAGTACTTC

J gene: TRBJ2-1
V gene: TRBV19
D gene: TRBD2
clone size: .
CDR3 protein: CASSGLASLYNEQFF
CDR3 DNA: TGTGCCAGTTCGGGACTAGCGAGCTTATACAATGAGCAGTTCTTC

J gene: TRBJ2-2
V gene: TRBV7-3
D gene: TRBD1
clone size: .
CDR3 protein: CASSATGDTGELFF
CDR3 DNA: TGTGCCAGCAGCGCGACAGGGGACACCGGGGAGCTGTTTTTT

J gene: TRBJ2-1
V gene: TRBV28
D gene: TRBD2
clone size: medium-sized
CDR3 protein: CASSLKASGGDEQFF
CDR3 DNA: TGTGCCAGCAGTTTAAAGGCTAGCGGGGGGGATGAGCAGTTCTTC

J gene: TRBJ2-7
V gene: TRBV7-9
D gene: .
clone size: .
CDR3 protein: CASSLSSGVPYEQYF
CDR3 DNA: TGTGCCAGCAGCTTAAGTTCCGGGGTTCCCTACGAGCAGTACTTC

J gene: TRBJ2-1
V gene: TRBV18
D gene: TRBD1
clone size: once
CDR3 protein: CASSPGTGGDEQFF
CDR3 DNA: TGTGCCAGCTCACCAGGGACAGGGGGCGATGAGCAGTTCTTC

J gene: TRBJ2-5
V gene: TRBV10-1
D gene: .
clone size: .
CDR3 protein: CASSESSGQETQYF
CDR3 DNA: TGCGCCAGCAGTGAGTCGTCCGGCCAAGAGACCCAGTACTTC

J gene: TRBJ1-5
V gene: TRBV5-4
D gene: .
clone size: few
CDR3 protein: CASSFQGMGNQPQHF
CDR3 DNA: TGTGCCAGCAGCTTCCAGGGTATGGGCAATCAGCCCCAGCATTTT

J gene: TRBJ1-2
V gene: TRBV29-1
D gene: .
clone size: .
CDR3 protein: CSVGGGAGYGYTF
CDR3 DNA: TGCAGCGTTGGGGGGGGCGCTGGGTATGGCTACACCTTC

J gene: TRBJ1-2
V gene: TRBV6-1
D gene: .
clone size: .
CDR3 protein: CASSRLTGDYGYTF
CDR3 DNA: TGTGCCAGCAGTCGTTTGACAGGAGACTATGGCTACACCTTC

J gene: TRBJ1-5
V gene: TRBV6-1
D gene: .
clone size: few
CDR3 protein: CASSEGRGGQPQHF
CDR3 DNA: TGTGCCAGCAGTGAAGGCAGGGGAGGTCAGCCCCAGCATTTT

J gene: TRBJ2-1
V gene: TRBV3-1/TRBV3-2
D gene: .
clone size: .
CDR3 protein: CASSQDGRGQGEQFF
CDR3 DNA: TGTGCCAGCAGCCAAGACGGGCGTGGGCAGGGTGAGCAGTTCTTC

J gene: TRBJ1-2
V gene: TRBV5-4
D gene: .
clone size: .
CDR3 protein: CASSLYVGEAGYTF
CDR3 DNA: TGTGCCAGCAGCTTGTATGTGGGTGAAGCTGGCTACACCTTC

J gene: TRBJ2-7
V gene: TRBV23-1
D gene: .
clone size: many
CDR3 protein: CASRPREKGSYEQYF
CDR3 DNA: TGCGCCAGCCGCCCAAGGGAGAAGGGGTCCTACGAGCAGTACTTC

J gene: TRBJ1-1
V gene: TRBV7-9
D gene: .
clone size: .
CDR3 protein: CASSLVVGSSTEAFF
CDR3 DNA: TGTGCCAGCAGCTTAGTGGTTGGGTCGAGCACTGAAGCTTTCTTT

J gene: TRBJ1-1
V gene: TRBV4-3
D gene: .
clone size: few
CDR3 protein: CASSQGIGLNTEAFF
CDR3 DNA: TGCGCCAGCAGCCAAGGGATAGGGCTGAACACTGAAGCTTTCTTT

J gene: TRBJ2-3
V gene: TRBV6-6
D gene: TRBD1
clone size: .
CDR3 protein: CASSAKDRGADTQYF
CDR3 DNA: TGTGCCAGCAGTGCAAAGGACAGGGGTGCAGATACGCAGTATTTT

J gene: TRBJ1-6
V gene: TRBV19
D gene: .
clone size: few
CDR3 protein: CASSYQGRSPLHF
CDR3 DNA: TGTGCCAGTAGTTATCAGGGACGATCACCCCTCCACTTT

J gene: TRBJ2-1
V gene: TRBV5-6
D gene: TRBD2
clone size: .
CDR3 protein: CASSLGGGGAWNEQFF
CDR3 DNA: TGTGCCAGCAGCTTGGGAGGCGGGGGGGCCTGGAATGAGCAGTTCTTC

J gene: TRBJ1-2
V gene: TRBV6-1
D gene: .
clone size: .
CDR3 protein: CASSEQQSYGYTF
CDR3 DNA: TGTGCCAGCAGTGAACAGCAGAGCTATGGCTACACCTTC

J gene: TRBJ2-3
V gene: TRBV27
D gene: .
clone size: .
CDR3 protein: CASRGFSSTDTQYF
CDR3 DNA: TGTGCCAGCAGGGGGTTCTCTAGCACAGATACGCAGTATTTT

J gene: TRBJ1-4
V gene: TRBV7-9
D gene: .
clone size: .
CDR3 protein: CASSLGGSGGEYEKLFF
CDR3 DNA: TGTGCCAGCAGCTTAGGAGGATCGGGAGGGGAGTATGAAAAACTGTTTTTT

J gene: TRBJ1-5
V gene: TRBV6-2/TRBV6-3
D gene: .
clone size: .
CDR3 protein: CASSRDGLGPQHF
CDR3 DNA: TGTGCCAGCAGTCGGGACGGACTGGGGCCCCAGCATTTT

J gene: TRBJ1-5
V gene: TRBV6-2/TRBV6-3
D gene: TRBD1
clone size: .
CDR3 protein: CASSYPRDRVRNNQPQHF
CDR3 DNA: TGTGCCAGCAGTTACCCTCGGGACAGGGTAAGGAACAATCAGCCCCAGCATTTT

J gene: TRBJ2-5
V gene: TRBV6-5
D gene: TRBD2
clone size: .
CDR3 protein: CASIWGGGQETQYF
CDR3 DNA: TGTGCCAGCATATGGGGCGGGGGGCAAGAGACCCAGTACTTC

J gene: TRBJ2-3
V gene: TRBV7-9
D gene: .
clone size: few
CDR3 protein: CASSLVVGVYTDTQYF
CDR3 DNA: TGTGCCAGCAGCTTAGTTGTGGGGGTCTACACAGATACGCAGTATTTT

J gene: TRBJ2-2
V gene: TRBV6-5
D gene: .
clone size: once
CDR3 protein: CASMWGMRTGELFF
CDR3 DNA: TGTGCCAGCATGTGGGGGATGCGCACCGGGGAGCTGTTTTTT

J gene: TRBJ2-2
V gene: TRBV24-1
D gene: .
clone size: .
CDR3 protein: CAIWDGTGELFF
CDR3 DNA: TGTGCCATTTGGGACGGAACCGGGGAGCTGTTTTTT

J gene: TRBJ1-1
V gene: TRBV5-6
D gene: .
clone size: .
CDR3 protein: CASSLASAMNTEAFF
CDR3 DNA: TGTGCCAGCAGCTTGGCCTCAGCTATGAACACTGAAGCTTTCTTT

J gene: TRBJ2-1
V gene: TRBV7-8
D gene: TRBD2
clone size: .
CDR3 protein: CASSPTLAGGQYNEQFF
CDR3 DNA: TGTGCCAGCAGCCCCACTTTGGCGGGGGGGCAATACAATGAGCAGTTCTTC

J gene: TRBJ2-2
V gene: TRBV5-1
D gene: .
clone size: .
CDR3 protein: CASSSLPSNSLARTGELFF
CDR3 DNA: TGCGCCAGCAGCTCGCTACCATCTAACAGCCTAGCTAGGACCGGGGAGCTGTTTTTT

J gene: TRBJ2-1
V gene: TRBV4-3
D gene: .
clone size: .
CDR3 protein: CASSQVGTNEQFF
CDR3 DNA: TGCGCCAGCAGCCAAGTGGGGACCAATGAGCAGTTCTTC